This TCR beta chain is drawn from a study of shared clonotypes between healthy human individuals. Study-level findings and limits: Generally, naive subsets (rather than memory subsets) showed larger estimated richness.

Naive CD8 isolation took CD45RO-negative cells positively selected for CCR7 and excluded terminally differentiated effector memory CD45RA+ cells. Within Nashville, Tennessee resided all donors, each a Caucasian adult. To note about this clone: The antigen is undetermined.

The authors' processing: Filtering was not the same, since immunoSEQ gave junction-only sequences without quality scores. Sequenced by immunoSEQ multiplex PCR; TCRdb stores in-frame clones only, minus some. V, J and clone size are those of that table, while D and trimming were read from the DNA. The profile covers roughly 2.1 million clones, with approximately 94% appearing a single time and around 1.7% taken by the ten largest. Between the trimmed V and J ends, which lost 6 bases and 2 bases, there was a span of 4 bases. The CDR3 has 11 residues. Germline V gives CDR1 LNHDA, CDR2 SQIVND (reference sequence).

The source of this sequence is a man younger than 35 in good health. Some clones in this sample may be carry-over from other donors' samples. The rearrangement joins TRBV19 to TRBJ1-1; D remains unclear. The sample consisted of naive CD8+ T cells from PBMCs. CDR3 in amino acids: CASSHNTEAFF. The CDR3 DNA reads as TGTGCCAGTAGCCATAACACTGAAGCTTTCTTT. The variable domain in full, with the rest retrieved from reference TRBV19 and TRBJ1-1, is DGGITQSPKYLFRKEGQNVTLSCEQNLNHDAMYWYRQDPGQGLRLIYYSQIVNDFQKGDIAEGYSVSREKKESFPLTVTSAQKNPTAFYLCASSHNTEAFFGQGTRLTVV.